Included here is one T cell receptor beta chain sequence, with context. The antigen is unknown. The CDR3 consists of 15 residues. Between the trimmed V and J ends, which lost 2 bases and 0 bases, there was a span of 8 bases. Germline V lookup: CDR1 SGHRS, CDR2 YFSETQ. The data belong to a study of cytomegalovirus exposure and HLA in healthy donors. Looking at the study overall: In an earlier analysis, around 100 million unique TCR beta sequences were found from some 200 million T cells. Early release data held about 92 million unique TCRs from HLA-typed donors. Study-wide results and caveats: The study put 150 to 200 TCR beta chains on its list as cytomegalovirus-associated. In an earlier analysis, in roughly 600 donors, most V segments appeared productive either ~87% or ~30% of the time.

This PCR relied on a set of 60 Vbeta primers and 13 Jbeta primers. Using immunoSEQ multiplex PCR, the repertoire was profiled, and TCRdb retains in-frame clones only, with some absent. The table records around 150,000 clones, about 82% of them present only once. The genes are TRBV5-1 and TRBJ1-4; the D gene is possibly TRBD1 (5 bases). The sequence came from a man aged 25-40 years in good health. The sequenced sample was PBMCs. CDR3 nucleotides: TGCGCCAGCAGCTTAAGGGGTGCAACTAATGAAAAACTGTTTTTT. Its protein product is CASSLRGATNEKLFF.